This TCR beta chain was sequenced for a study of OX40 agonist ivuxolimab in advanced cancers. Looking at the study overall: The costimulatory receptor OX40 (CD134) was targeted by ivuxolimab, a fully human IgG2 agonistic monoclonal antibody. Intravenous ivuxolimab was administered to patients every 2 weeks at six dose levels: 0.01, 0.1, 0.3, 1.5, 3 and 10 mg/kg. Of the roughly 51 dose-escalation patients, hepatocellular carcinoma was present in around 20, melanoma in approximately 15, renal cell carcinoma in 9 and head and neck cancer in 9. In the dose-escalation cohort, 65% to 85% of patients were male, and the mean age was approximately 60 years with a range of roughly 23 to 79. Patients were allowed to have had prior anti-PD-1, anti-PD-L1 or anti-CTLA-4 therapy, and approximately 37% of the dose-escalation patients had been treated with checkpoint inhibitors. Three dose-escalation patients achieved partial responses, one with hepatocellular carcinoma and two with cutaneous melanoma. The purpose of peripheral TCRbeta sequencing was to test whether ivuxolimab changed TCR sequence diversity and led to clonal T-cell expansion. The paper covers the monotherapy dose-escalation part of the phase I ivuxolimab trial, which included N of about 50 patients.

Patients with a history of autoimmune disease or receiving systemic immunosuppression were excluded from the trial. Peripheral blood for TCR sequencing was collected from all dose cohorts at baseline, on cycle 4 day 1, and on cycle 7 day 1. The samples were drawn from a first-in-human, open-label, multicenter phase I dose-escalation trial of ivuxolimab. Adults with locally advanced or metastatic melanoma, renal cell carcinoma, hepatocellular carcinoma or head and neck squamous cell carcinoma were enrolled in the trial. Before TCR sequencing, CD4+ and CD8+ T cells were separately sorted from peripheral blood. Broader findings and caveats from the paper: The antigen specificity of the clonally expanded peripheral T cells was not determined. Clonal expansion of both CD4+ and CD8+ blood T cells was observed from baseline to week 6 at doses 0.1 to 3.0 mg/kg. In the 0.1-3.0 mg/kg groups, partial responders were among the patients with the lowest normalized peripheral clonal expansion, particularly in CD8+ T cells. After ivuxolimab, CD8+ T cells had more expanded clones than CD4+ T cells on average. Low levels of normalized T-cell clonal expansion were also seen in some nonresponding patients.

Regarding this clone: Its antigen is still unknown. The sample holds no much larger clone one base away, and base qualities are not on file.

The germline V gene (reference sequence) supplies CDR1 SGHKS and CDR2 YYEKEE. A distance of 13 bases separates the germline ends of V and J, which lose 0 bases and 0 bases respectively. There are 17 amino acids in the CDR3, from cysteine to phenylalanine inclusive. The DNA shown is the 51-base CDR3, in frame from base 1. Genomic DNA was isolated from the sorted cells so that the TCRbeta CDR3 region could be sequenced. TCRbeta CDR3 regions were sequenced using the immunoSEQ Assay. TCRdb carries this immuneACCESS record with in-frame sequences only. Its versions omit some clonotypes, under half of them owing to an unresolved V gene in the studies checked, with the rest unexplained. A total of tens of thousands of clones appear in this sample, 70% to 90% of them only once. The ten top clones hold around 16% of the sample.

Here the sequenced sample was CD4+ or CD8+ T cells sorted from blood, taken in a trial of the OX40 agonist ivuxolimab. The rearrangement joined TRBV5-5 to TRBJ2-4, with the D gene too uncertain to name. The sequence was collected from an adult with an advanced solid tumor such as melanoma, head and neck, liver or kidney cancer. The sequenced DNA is TGTGCCAGCAGCTTGGCGCTTCAGACGGTAGCCAAAAACATTCAGTACTTC. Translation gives CASSLALQTVAKNIQYF.